The TCR beta chain described here comes from a study of T-cell memory formation after mild COVID-19. Findings and limits, study-wide: Confirmation was lacking for SARS-CoV-2 specificity of second-wave clones that peaked on day 37. Day 15 to 85 contracting clones showed balanced CD4/CD8; day 15 to 37 expanders favored CD4+. The study detected some responding clones in pre-infection memory, suggesting cross-reactive memory joined.

This clonotype was found a few times. Its antigen is unidentified. The germline V gene has CDR1 SGHVS and CDR2 FQNEAQ. The CDR3 covers 15 residues. The ends lost 8 bases at V and 4 bases at J; junction bases unmatched: 9. In TCRdb, the 5' RACE reads were re-called with MiXCR into one record per CDR3 protein. This table holds approximately 350,000 distinct CDR3 sequences, approximately 12% found once. The sample comprised PBMCs or a T cell subset sorted from them (not recorded which). This chain links TRBV7-8 with TRBJ1-2, with TRBD1 identical over 11 bases. The clonotype originates from a man younger than 30 who had mild COVID-19 (a few samples of this study predate the infection). Cell type and time point are not known. CDR3: CASQDRGLGSYGYTF. The DNA of the CDR3 is TGTGCCAGCCAGGACAGGGGGCTAGGCAGCTATGGCTACACCTTC. Drawing the rest from reference TRBV7-8 and TRBJ1-2, the complete variable domain is GAGVSQSPRYKVAKRGQDVALRCDPISGHVSLFWYQQALGQGPEFLTYFQNEAQLDKSGLPSDRFFAERPEGSVSTLKIQRTQQEDSAVYLCASQDRGLGSYGYTFGSGTRLTVV.